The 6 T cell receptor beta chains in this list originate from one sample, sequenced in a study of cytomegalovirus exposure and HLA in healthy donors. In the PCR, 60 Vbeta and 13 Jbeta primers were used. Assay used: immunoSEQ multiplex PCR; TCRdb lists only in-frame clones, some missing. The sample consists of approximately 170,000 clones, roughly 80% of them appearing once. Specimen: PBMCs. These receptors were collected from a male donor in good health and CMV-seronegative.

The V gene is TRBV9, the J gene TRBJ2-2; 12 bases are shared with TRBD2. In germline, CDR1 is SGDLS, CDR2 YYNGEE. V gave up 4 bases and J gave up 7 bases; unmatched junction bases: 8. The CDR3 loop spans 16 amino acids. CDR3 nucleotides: TGTGCCAGCAGCCAGGTCCCTAGCGGGAGGGTCGGGGAGCTGTTTTTT. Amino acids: CASSQVPSGRVGELFF.

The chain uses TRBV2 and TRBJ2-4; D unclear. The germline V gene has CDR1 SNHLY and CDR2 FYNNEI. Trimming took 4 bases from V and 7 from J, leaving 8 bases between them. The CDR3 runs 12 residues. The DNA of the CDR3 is TGTGCCAGCAGTGGAGTGTTGAACATTCAGTACTTC. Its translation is CASSGVLNIQYF.

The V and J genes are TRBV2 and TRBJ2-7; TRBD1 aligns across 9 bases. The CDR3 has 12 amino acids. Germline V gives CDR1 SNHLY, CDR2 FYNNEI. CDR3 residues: CVTGTGIYEQYF. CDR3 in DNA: TGTGTCACCGGGACAGGGATCTACGAGCAGTACTTC.

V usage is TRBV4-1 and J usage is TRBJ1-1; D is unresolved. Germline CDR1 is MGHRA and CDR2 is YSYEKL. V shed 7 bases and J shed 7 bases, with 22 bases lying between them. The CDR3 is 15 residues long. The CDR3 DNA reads TGCGCCAGCAACTCTCCAGGTAGATTGGGTGATGAAGCTTTCTTT. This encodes CASNSPGRLGDEAFF.

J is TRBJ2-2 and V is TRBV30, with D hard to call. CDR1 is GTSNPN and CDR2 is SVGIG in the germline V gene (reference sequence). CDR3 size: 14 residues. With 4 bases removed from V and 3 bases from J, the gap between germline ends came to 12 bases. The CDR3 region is CAWNRFTDTGELFF. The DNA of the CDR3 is TGTGCCTGGAACCGGTTTACGGACACCGGGGAGCTGTTTTTT.

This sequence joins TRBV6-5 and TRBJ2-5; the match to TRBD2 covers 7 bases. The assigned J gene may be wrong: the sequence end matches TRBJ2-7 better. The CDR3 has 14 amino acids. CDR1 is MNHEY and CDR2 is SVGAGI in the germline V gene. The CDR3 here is CATRRGAGTYEQYF. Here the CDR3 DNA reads TGTGCCACCCGCCGGGGAGCGGGAACCTACGAGCAGTACTTC.